The 7 T cell receptor beta chains listed next were all sequenced from one sample in a study of blood T cell repertoires in COVID-19. The data were produced by immunoSEQ multiplex PCR, yet TCRdb's version contains in-frame clones alone and is incomplete. The table lists about 100,000 clones, 84% of them singletons. The sequenced material came from peripheral blood. These receptors came from a man between 65 and 79 years old with active or convalescent COVID-19.

J is TRBJ1-2 and V is TRBV5-5, with 10 bases lining up with TRBD1. There are 15 residues in the CDR3. CDR1 and CDR2 from the germline V gene are SGHKS and YYEKEE (reference sequence). The V segment lost 0 bases and the J segment 3 bases; nucleotides outside the gene matches: 2. The CDR3 loop is CASSLVTGGDYGYTF. CDR3 coding DNA: TGTGCCAGCAGCTTGGTGACAGGGGGCGACTATGGCTACACCTTC.

This chain joins TRBV5-1 and TRBJ1-1; D gene unclear. CDR1 SGHRS and CDR2 YFSETQ come from the germline V gene. The ends were cut back, 4 bases at V and 6 bases at J, with 16 bases in the middle. This CDR3 has 14 residues. The CDR3 sequence: CASSLDSLDSEAFF. The DNA for the CDR3 is TGCGCCAGCAGCCTGGACTCTTTGGACTCTGAAGCTTTCTTT.

The V call is TRBV30, the J call TRBJ1-4; D ambiguous. Between the trimmed V and J ends, which lost 5 bases and 0 bases, there was a span of 13 bases. From germline, CDR1 is GTSNPN and CDR2 SVGIG (reference sequence). The CDR3 totals 15 residues. The CDR3 loop reads CAWRTKGATNEKLFF. The CDR3 coding sequence is TGTGCCTGGCGTACTAAGGGAGCAACTAATGAAAAACTGTTTTTT.

CDR3 sequence: CASRLPSYEQYF. The CDR3 DNA is TGTGCCAGCAGGCTACCTTCCTACGAGCAGTACTTC. V usage is TRBV6-6 and J usage is TRBJ2-7, with D unclear. The V and J ends lost 6 bases and 1 base respectively, with 7 bases between them. Germline values: CDR1 MNHNY, CDR2 SVGAGI (reference sequence). This CDR3 spans 12 amino acids.

The DNA of the CDR3 is TGTGCCATCACCCAAGACAGGGGGTCCTACGAGCAGTACTTC. Amino acid sequence: CAITQDRGSYEQYF. The rearrangement uses TRBV10-3 and TRBJ2-7, with 9 positions matching TRBD1. CDR3 size: 14 residues. Germline CDR1 ENHRY, CDR2 SYGVKD. J gave up 1 base and V 7 bases, and 5 bases lay outside the gene matches.

This clone occurred once. The V call is TRBV5-1, the J call TRBJ1-5, with D possibly TRBD1 on 5 matching bases. Germline CDR1 reads SGHRS; CDR2 reads YFSETQ. The CDR3 is made up of 15 amino acids. Trimming removed 0 bases from V and 6 bases from J, with 13 bases in between. The CDR3 loop is CASSLDGAGGQPQHF. The CDR3, as DNA: TGCGCCAGCAGCTTGGATGGGGCGGGGGGTCAGCCCCAGCATTTT.

CDR3 sequence (DNA): TGTGCCAGCAGCGATACAGGACGCCGAGCTTTCTTT. Translation: CASSDTGRRAFF. The chain employs TRBV2 and TRBJ1-1; a weak D match, TRBD1 (5 bases). V was pared by 6 bases and J by 10 bases, with 15 bases between. The CDR3 has 12 amino acids. Germline values: CDR1 SNHLY, CDR2 FYNNEI.